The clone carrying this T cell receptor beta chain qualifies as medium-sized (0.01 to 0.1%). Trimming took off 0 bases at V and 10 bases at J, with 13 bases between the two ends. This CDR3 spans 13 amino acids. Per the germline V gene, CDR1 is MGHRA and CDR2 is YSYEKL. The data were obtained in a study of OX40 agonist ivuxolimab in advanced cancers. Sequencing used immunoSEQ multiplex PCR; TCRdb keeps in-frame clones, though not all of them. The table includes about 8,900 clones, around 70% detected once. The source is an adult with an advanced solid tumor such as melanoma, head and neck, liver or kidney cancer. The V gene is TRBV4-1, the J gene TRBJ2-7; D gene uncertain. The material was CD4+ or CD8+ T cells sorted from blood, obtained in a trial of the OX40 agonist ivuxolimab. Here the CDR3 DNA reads TGCGCCAGCAGCCAAGACAAGGGCAGTGAACAGTACTTC. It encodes CASSQDKGSEQYF.